The next 15 T cell receptor beta chains were all read from a single sample in a study of Tregs in tolerant kidney transplant recipients. Produced via immunoSEQ multiplex PCR; TCRdb's table is partial and in-frame only. Found here are fewer than 95,000 clones, 80% to 95% of them singletons; the top ten hold under 2%. Mixed chimerism was transient after nonmyeloablative marrow transplants from related graft donors. The material was CD4+ T cells from blood (PBMCs), obtained 12 months after the transplant. Receptor source: a human patient who received a combined kidney and bone marrow transplant. Some T cells may have originated in the graft donor.

The chain uses TRBV30 and TRBJ1-3; possibly TRBD1 for D (6 bases). This CDR3 spans 13 amino acids. The V gene lost 5 bases and the J gene lost 1 base, with 9 bases spanning the gap. Germline values: CDR1 GTSNPN, CDR2 SVGIG (reference sequence). The CDR3 is CAWEGGSGNTIYF. In DNA form, the CDR3 reads TGTGCCTGGGAAGGGGGATCTGGAAACACCATATATTTT.

The V call is TRBV7-2, the J call TRBJ2-7; 11 positions agree with TRBD2. CDR3 size: 18 residues. V lost 5 bases, J lost 5 bases, and 17 bases stayed unmatched. Germline V gives CDR1 SGHTA, CDR2 FQGNSA. CDR3 sequence: CASSRQASGRLGKDEQYF. DNA of the CDR3: TGTGCCAGCAGCCGACAGGCTAGCGGGAGGTTAGGAAAAGACGAGCAGTACTTC.

This chain joins TRBV6-5 and TRBJ1-2; maybe TRBD1 (6 bases). Trimming pared 0 bases from V and 7 bases from J, leaving 15 bases between. CDR1 and CDR2 (germline): MNHEY, SVGAGI. CDR3 length equals 15 residues. CDR3 amino acids: CASSYSIGDILGYTF. CDR3 DNA sequence: TGTGCCAGCAGTTACTCGATTGGGGACATTCTTGGCTACACCTTC.

The rearrangement uses TRBV18 and TRBJ1-1; no firm D call. CDR3 size: 13 residues. Per germline, CDR1 KGHSH and CDR2 LQKENI. V lost 4 bases and J 2 bases, leaving 8 bases between the germline ends. CDR3 DNA sequence: TGTGCCAGCTCACGTACACCTAACACTGAAGCTTTCTTT. Encoded protein: CASSRTPNTEAFF. The complete variable domain, with remaining parts taken from reference TRBV18 and TRBJ1-1, reads NAGVMQNPRHLVRRRGQEARLRCSPMKGHSHVYWYRQLPEEGLKFMVYLQKENIIDESGMPKERFSAEFPKEGPSILRIQQVVRGDSAAYFCASSRTPNTEAFFGQGTRLTVV.

The chain has TRBV5-6 and TRBJ1-2; 8 nucleotides match TRBD1. V was pared by 4 bases and J by 6 bases, with 5 bases of the junction left unmatched. The germline CDR1 and CDR2 sequences are SGHDT and YYEEEE. There are 13 residues in the CDR3. The CDR3 is CASSRTGRNGYTF. The CDR3 DNA reads as TGTGCCAGCAGCCGGACAGGGAGGAATGGCTACACCTTC.

The J gene is TRBJ1-2, the V gene TRBV29-1; TRBD1 agrees at 8 bases. In germline, CDR1 is SQVTM, CDR2 ANQGSEA. Germline trimming cut 7 bases from V and 2 bases from J; bases unmatched to any gene: 0. The CDR3 extends over 11 amino acids. CDR3 DNA sequence: TGCAGCGGGACAGGGAACTATGGCTACACCTTC. Protein: CSGTGNYGYTF.

This chain joins TRBV19 and TRBJ2-2; 9 bases align to TRBD2. The length of the CDR3 is 16 residues. V lost 3 bases, J lost 5 bases, and 7 bases stayed unmatched. The germline gives CDR1 LNHDA, CDR2 SQIVND (reference sequence). In DNA, the CDR3 is TGTGCCAGTAGTATGGCGGGAGGGGGCGGGACCGGGGAGCTGTTTTTT. Residues: CASSMAGGGGTGELFF.

The CDR3 region is CSVEDHPGTGELFF. Here the CDR3 DNA reads TGCAGCGTTGAAGATCATCCGGGCACCGGGGAGCTGTTTTTT. V and J are TRBV29-1 and TRBJ2-2; no reliable D call. Deletions cut 0 bases from V and 4 bases from J, with 9 bases between. The CDR3 has 14 amino acids. Germline V lookup: CDR1 SQVTM, CDR2 ANQGSEA.

V gene TRBV11-2 combines with J gene TRBJ2-7; D gene ambiguous. The CDR3 has 13 amino acids. In germline, CDR1 is SGHAT, CDR2 FQNNGV. V shed 5 bases and J shed 5 bases, with 13 bases lying between them. CDR3 sequence: CASSPLVHHEQYF. The CDR3 nucleotides are TGTGCCAGCAGCCCGCTAGTCCACCACGAGCAGTACTTC.

The gene calls are TRBV28 and TRBJ2-2; D remains unclear. V was clipped by 5 bases and J by 4 bases, with 14 bases between them. The CDR3 totals 15 residues. Germline assignment: CDR1 MDHEN and CDR2 SYDVKM. For the CDR3, the DNA is TGTGCCAGCAGTGAAGTTGGTGTCAGCACCGGGGAGCTGTTTTTT. It codes for CASSEVGVSTGELFF.

The chain carries TRBV2 and TRBJ2-5; D is unclear. The CDR3 length is 15 residues. CDR1 is SNHLY and CDR2 is FYNNEI in the germline V gene. V lost 4 bases, J lost 0 bases, and 12 bases lay in between. The CDR3 DNA reads TGTGCCAGCAGTGGTTACCAGGTAGACCAAGAGACCCAGTACTTC. Protein sequence: CASSGYQVDQETQYF.

The rearrangement links TRBV19 to TRBJ1-5; D not certain. V gave up 6 bases and J gave up 2 bases, with 14 bases separating them. Germline V gives CDR1 LNHDA, CDR2 SQIVND (reference sequence). The CDR3 is 15 amino acids. CDR3: CASRQPKRGNQPQHF. DNA of the CDR3: TGTGCCAGTAGACAACCGAAACGGGGCAATCAGCCCCAGCATTTT.

This chain links TRBV7-3 with TRBJ2-7; 9 bases fit TRBD1. The CDR3 has 15 amino acids. V gave up 2 bases and J gave up 2 bases; unmatched junction bases: 4. Germline CDR1 and CDR2: SGHTA and FQGTGA. The DNA for the CDR3 is TGTGCCAGCAGCTTATCTGGACAGGGGACCTACGAGCAGTACTTC. Its protein product is CASSLSGQGTYEQYF.

The CDR3 loop is CASSYRLGGNTEAFF. CDR3 nucleotide sequence: TGTGCCAGCAGTTACAGGCTGGGGGGGAACACTGAAGCTTTCTTT. J is TRBJ1-1 and V is TRBV6-5; D is perhaps TRBD1 (5 bases). Trimming shortened V by 2 bases and J by 1 base, and 11 bases separated the two germline ends. Germline lookup yields CDR1 MNHEY and CDR2 SVGAGI. The CDR3 spans 15 residues.

This clone was counted once. The chain is built from TRBV6-5 and TRBJ1-2; D may be TRBD1 (5 bases). CDR3 size: 14 residues. Germline V gene data show CDR1 as MNHEY and CDR2 as SVGAGI. V was shortened by 0 bases and J by 4 bases, with 9 bases between the two germline ends. The CDR3 sequence is CASSYSARVYGYTF. CDR3 DNA sequence: TGTGCCAGCAGTTACTCAGCCAGGGTCTATGGCTACACCTTC.